This entry lists 21 T cell receptor beta chains sequenced from one sample in a study of T cell responses to AZD1222 COVID-19 vaccine. Sequencing was performed with immunoSEQ multiplex PCR; in TCRdb, only in-frame clones are kept and a portion is missing. The repertoire consists of 160,000 or so clones, with 94% occurring once and the leading ten covering 4% to 5.5%. The sample here was peripheral blood, taken 28 days after the second AZD1222 dose. All receptors derive from an adult who received the AZD1222 COVID-19 vaccine.

CDR3 sequence reads: CASSERVTGFEQFF. The CDR3, as DNA: TGTGCCAGCAGTGAGAGAGTTACAGGCTTTGAGCAGTTCTTC. The genes are TRBV6-4 and TRBJ2-1; TRBD1 is a possible D gene (5 bases). Trimming took 3 bases from V and 9 from J, leaving 15 bases between them. The V gene's germline CDR1 is MRHNA and CDR2 SNTAGT. The CDR3 runs to 14 residues.

The CDR3 reads CASSLQANEKLFF. In nucleotides, the CDR3 is TGTGCCAGCAGTTTACAGGCGAATGAAAAACTGTTTTTT. The rearrangement joins TRBV12-3 or TRBV12-4 to TRBJ1-4; D remains unclear. CDR3 length: 13 amino acids. Trimming stripped 2 bases from V and 5 bases from J, with 6 bases between.

The chain employs TRBV6-1 and TRBJ1-1; a weak D match, TRBD1 (6 bases). The CDR3 length is 14 residues. Germline V gene sequence: CDR1 MNHNS, CDR2 SASEGT. V was trimmed by 3 bases and J by 7 bases, leaving 15 bases between them. The CDR3 DNA is TGTGCCAGCAGTGAGAAGAGGGGGGCGTTTGAAGCTTTCTTT. Translation gives CASSEKRGAFEAFF.

The chain joins TRBV7-2 to TRBJ1-2; D remains unclear. The V end lost 1 base, the J end lost 5 bases, and 5 bases lay between the germline ends. Looked up from germline, CDR1 is SGHTA and CDR2 is FQGNSA. The CDR3 spans 12 residues. This CDR3 reads CASSLEGYGYTF. The CDR3 nucleotides are TGTGCCAGCAGCTTAGAGGGATATGGCTACACCTTC.

This clone was seen once. This chain uses TRBV27 with TRBJ2-3; 9 nucleotides align to TRBD1. This CDR3 is built from 15 residues. Germline loops: CDR1 MNHEY, CDR2 SMNVEV (reference sequence). V lost 8 bases, J lost 2 bases, and 8 bases stayed unmatched. The CDR3 nucleotides are TGTGCCAGCTTCCCCTGGGACAGGGACACAGATACGCAGTATTTT. This translates into CASFPWDRDTDTQYF.

The chain employs TRBV5-8 and TRBJ1-6; 12 bases agree with TRBD1. Trimming removed 4 bases from V and 8 bases from J; junction bases left unmatched: 7. The CDR3 is made up of 16 amino acids. CDR1 and CDR2 from the germline V gene are SGHTS and YDEGEE. The CDR3 DNA sequence: TGTGCCAGCAGCCGGGACAGGGGGCTCCCAGATTCACCCCTCCACTTT. Translated, it gives CASSRDRGLPDSPLHF.

V gene TRBV6-1 combines with J gene TRBJ1-6, with no clear D. V gave up 4 bases and J gave up 4 bases, with 14 bases separating them. The CDR3 runs 16 residues. The germline V gene has CDR1 MNHNS and CDR2 SASEGT. The CDR3 protein is CASSVTSQLYNSPLHF. The CDR3 nucleotides read TGTGCCAGCAGTGTGACGTCGCAGCTTTATAATTCACCCCTCCACTTT.

This sequence joins TRBV28 and TRBJ1-1; D is uncertain. Trimming took 5 bases from V and 1 from J, leaving 11 bases between them. The CDR3 runs to 14 residues. Looked up from germline, CDR1 is MDHEN and CDR2 is SYDVKM. CDR3 sequence reads: CASSRAQRNTEAFF. The CDR3 bases are TGTGCCAGCAGTCGGGCACAGAGGAACACTGAAGCTTTCTTT.

This chain joins TRBV6-4 and TRBJ2-1, with TRBD2 matching 8 bases. CDR1 MRHNA and CDR2 SNTAGT come from the germline V gene. The CDR3 runs to 14 residues. V lost 6 bases and J lost 1; bases outside the gene matches: 2. Here the CDR3 DNA reads TGTGCCAGCAGCCCTAGCGGGTCCTACAATGAGCAGTTCTTC. Translated: CASSPSGSYNEQFF.

This chain joins TRBV2 and TRBJ2-6, with 8 positions matching TRBD2. V gave up 4 bases and J gave up 0 bases; unmatched junction bases: 5. The germline gives CDR1 SNHLY, CDR2 FYNNEI. The CDR3 extends over 17 amino acids. The CDR3 loop reads CASSVSSGNSGANVLTF. The CDR3 nucleotides are TGTGCCAGCAGTGTTAGTAGCGGGAACTCTGGGGCCAACGTCCTGACTTTC.

The CDR3 loop is CAWSVTAYEQYF. As DNA, the CDR3 is TGTGCCTGGAGTGTGACAGCGTACGAGCAGTACTTC. The rearrangement uses TRBV30 and TRBJ2-7; D possibly corresponds to TRBD1 (5 bases). CDR1 is GTSNPN, CDR2 SVGIG, per germline (reference sequence). The CDR3 consists of 12 residues. Trimming shortened V by 0 bases and J by 4 bases, and 7 bases separated the two germline ends.

The chain has TRBV28 and TRBJ1-5; D not certain. The germline gives CDR1 MDHEN, CDR2 SYDVKM. This CDR3 spans 14 amino acids. The ends were cut back, 7 bases at V and 3 bases at J, with 13 bases in the middle. Written as DNA, the CDR3 is TGTGCCAGCACCCGAGGGCCGACCAATCAGCCCCAGCATTTT. It is translated as CASTRGPTNQPQHF.

This sequence joins TRBV2 and TRBJ1-1; D is possibly TRBD1 (5 bases). Per the germline V gene, CDR1 is SNHLY and CDR2 is FYNNEI. V shed 5 bases and J shed 1 base, with 11 bases lying between them. The length of the CDR3 is 14 residues. CDR3 bases: TGTGCCAGCAGTCCGGGACCTGCGAACACTGAAGCTTTCTTT. Encoded protein: CASSPGPANTEAFF.

The genes are TRBV4-1 and TRBJ2-2; no clear D. V lost 4 bases and J 2 bases, leaving 14 bases between the germline ends. This CDR3 has 16 residues. Germline V gene lookup returns CDR1 MGHRA and CDR2 YSYEKL. This CDR3 reads CASSPRQPPNTGELFF. In nucleotides, the CDR3 is TGCGCCAGCAGCCCCCGGCAGCCACCTAACACCGGGGAGCTGTTTTTT.

The chain recombines TRBV5-6 with TRBJ1-6; maybe TRBD1 (5 bases). The CDR3 has 15 residues. The V gene lost 4 bases and the J gene lost 9 bases, with 17 bases spanning the gap. Germline loops: CDR1 SGHDT, CDR2 YYEEEE. CDR3 in DNA: TGTGCCAGCAGCCCAACCGGGACTCGTGTTTCACCCCTCCACTTT. Its translation is CASSPTGTRVSPLHF.

The chain recombines TRBV5-4 with TRBJ1-1; D is perhaps TRBD1 (6 bases). The CDR3 is 13 residues long. Germline loops: CDR1 SGHNT, CDR2 YYREEE (reference sequence). Trimming removed 5 bases from V and 1 base from J, with 9 bases in between. The CDR3 is CASRKQGNTEAFF. CDR3 in DNA: TGTGCCAGCAGGAAACAGGGGAACACTGAAGCTTTCTTT.

The rearrangement joins TRBV21-1 to TRBJ2-7; the DNA was not used to check the table's D call, TRBD2. TRBV21-1 is a pseudogene segment. The CDR3 is 19 amino acids. The CDR3 coding sequence is TGTGCCAGCAGCAAAGTCCCTAGCGGGAGCCCCGTGGCGGTCTACGAGCAGTACTTC. Amino acids: CASSKVPSGSPVAVYEQYF.

This clone was counted a single time. J is TRBJ1-5 and V is TRBV28, with D unresolved. Germline V gives CDR1 MDHEN, CDR2 SYDVKM. The ends were cut back, 1 base at V and 4 bases at J, with 5 bases in the middle. CDR3 length: 13 residues. The CDR3 sequence is CASSLSGNQPQHF. The CDR3 nucleotides read TGTGCCAGCAGTTTATCGGGGAATCAGCCCCAGCATTTT.

The V call is TRBV2, the J call TRBJ2-5; 11 bases map to TRBD2. With V trimmed by 7 bases and J by 5 bases, 3 bases remained unmatched. The CDR3 sequence is 13 residues long. CDR1 SNHLY and CDR2 FYNNEI come from the germline V gene. In DNA, the CDR3 is TGTGCCAGCACTCTAGCGGGAGGCGAGACCCAGTACTTC. Its translation: CASTLAGGETQYF. Supplemented by reference TRBV2 and TRBJ2-5, the full variable domain reads EPEVTQTPSHQVTQMGQEVILRCVPISNHLYFYWYRQILGQKVEFLVSFYNNEISEKSEIFDDQFSVERPDGSNFTLKIRSTKLEDSAMYFCASTLAGGETQYFGPGTRLLVL.

V gene TRBV6-6 combines with J gene TRBJ2-7; 7 bases agree with TRBD2. Germline V gives CDR1 MNHNY, CDR2 SVGAGI (reference sequence). The junction had 10 bases not matched to a gene; V was cut back by 4 bases and J by 1 base. The CDR3 has 16 residues. The CDR3 protein is CASSSLGAGASYEQYF. The CDR3 coding sequence is TGTGCCAGCAGTTCCTTGGGTGCGGGAGCATCCTACGAGCAGTACTTC.

The chain recombines TRBV4-3 with TRBJ1-4; D might be TRBD1 (6 bases). V was trimmed by 0 bases and J by 6 bases, leaving 11 bases between them. This CDR3 spans 15 amino acids. The V gene's germline CDR1 is LGHNA and CDR2 YSLEER. Here the CDR3 DNA reads TGCGCCAGCAGCCAAGAAACAGGGTTTGATGAAAAACTGTTTTTT. Translation: CASSQETGFDEKLFF.